Listed below are T cell receptor beta chains from one sample, sequenced in a study of shared clonotypes between healthy human individuals. Sequencing used immunoSEQ multiplex PCR; TCRdb keeps in-frame clones, though not all of them. The table lists approximately 980,000 clones, roughly 72% of them singletons, with approximately 1.5% in the top ten. Sequencing was carried out using memory CD4+ T cells sorted from blood. Receptor source: a man between 18 and 29 years old in good health. CDR3s leave out the opening cysteine and the closing phenylalanine or tryptophan. Each record gives: J gene, V gene, CDR3 protein.

>TRBJ1-2|TRBV20-1
SAPAGHGYT
>TRBJ1-5|TRBV10-1
ASNLVGNSNQPQH
>TRBJ2-2|TRBV10-3
AISATGTTTGELF
>TRBJ2-7|TRBV2
ASSELEVVGEQY
>TRBJ2-3|TRBV11-3
ASSLRQGADTQY
>TRBJ2-3|TRBV7-9
ASSLSGHRTDTQY
>TRBJ1-1|TRBV10-3
AAGTGAFVNTEAF
>TRBJ1-1|TRBV6-1
ASSLGKRTEAF
>TRBJ1-2|TRBV5-8
ASTEQGRGYGYT
>TRBJ1-5|TRBV2
ASTRGPSNQPQH
>TRBJ1-1|TRBV6-1
ASSPGQGMSEAF
>TRBJ2-7|TRBV9
ASSVDGLAGTEQY
>TRBJ1-1|TRBV5-1
ASSLAGGTANTEAF
>TRBJ1-5|TRBV6-5
ASSYSRGSNQPQH
>TRBJ2-7|TRBV5-1
ASSYNGQGIGEQY
>TRBJ2-3|TRBV28
ASSPQGATDTQY
>TRBJ1-4|TRBV5-6
ASSWNGGGSKTNEKLF
>TRBJ1-6|TRBV28
ASSYIGVGNSPLH
>TRBJ2-7|TRBV6-5
ASTYAGGGTAYEQY
>TRBJ2-7|TRBV9
ASSPNTGGEQY
>TRBJ2-5|TRBV30
AWSEQGGTQY
>TRBJ1-6|TRBV25-1
ASRGQRSSYNSPLH
>TRBJ2-6|TRBV9
ASSTGTSGANVLT
>TRBJ2-3|TRBV27
ASSSPTGGTDTQY
>TRBJ1-1|TRBV10-1
ASSDNTEAF
>TRBJ2-7|TRBV25-1
ASSEVGGGSVYEQY
>TRBJ2-7|TRBV28
ASSFAGYNSYEQY
>TRBJ2-7|TRBV28
ASSFYPPDVAGRHEQY
>TRBJ2-1|TRBV11-3
ASSLRDEQF
>TRBJ2-1|TRBV5-6
ASSPGTSRNEQF
>TRBJ2-7|TRBV10-2
ASSDVVAGSSYEQY
>TRBJ1-2|TRBV7-2
ASSLGGVGYT
>TRBJ2-7|TRBV6-5
ASSSSGGTRYEQY
>TRBJ2-3|TRBV25-1
ASSVGQGVVTDTQY
>TRBJ1-4|TRBV6-5
ASSFRTGANEKLF
>TRBJ2-7|TRBV2
ASTDRDSYEQY
>TRBJ2-4|TRBV7-2
ASSPDRSLAKNIQY